The 21 T cell receptor beta chains below all came from one sample that was sequenced in a study of siplizumab effects on memory and regulatory T cells. Sequencing used immunoSEQ multiplex PCR; TCRdb keeps in-frame clones, though not all of them. The data show roughly 6,900 clones, approximately 70% seen once. The specimen was effector memory CD8+ T cells sorted from blood. Subset described: unstimulated CD8+ effector memory T cells. These receptors were obtained from a human donor in good health.

The sample holds a few counts of this clone. V and J are TRBV6-1 and TRBJ1-2; 7 bases line up with TRBD1. The CDR3 is made up of 16 amino acids. V lost 0 bases, J lost 8 bases, and 12 bases stayed unmatched. CDR1 is MNHNS and CDR2 is SASEGT in the germline V gene. The CDR3 here is CASSEAPAWQGEGYTF. In DNA, the CDR3 is TGTGCCAGCAGTGAAGCACCTGCCTGGCAGGGGGAAGGCTACACCTTC.

This clone turned up a few times. CDR3 sequence: CASTKTGLATYSYNEQFF. The CDR3 nucleotides read TGTGCCAGCACCAAAACCGGACTAGCGACCTACTCCTACAATGAGCAGTTCTTC. This rearrangement joins TRBV9 to TRBJ2-1; 9 nucleotides agree with TRBD2. Trimming removed 6 bases from V and 0 bases from J; junction bases left unmatched: 13. There are 18 residues in the CDR3. Germline V lookup: CDR1 SGDLS, CDR2 YYNGEE.

The chain combines TRBV15 with TRBJ2-3; 9 bases map to TRBD2. In germline, CDR1 is LNHNV, CDR2 YYDKDF (reference sequence). The CDR3 loop spans 16 amino acids. The ends lost 2 bases at V and 3 bases at J; junction bases unmatched: 6. CDR3 loop: CATSRNSGSATDTQYF. CDR3 sequence (DNA): TGTGCCACCAGCAGAAATAGCGGGAGTGCTACAGATACGCAGTATTTT.

This clone was found once. The likely explanation is a read error, given a far larger clone one base away. The sample contains more than one DNA sequence encoding this CDR3. The gene calls are TRBV6-6 and TRBJ2-2, with a tentative D call TRBD2 (5 bases). The CDR3 runs to 14 residues. Germline loops: CDR1 MNHNY, CDR2 SVGAGI (reference sequence). CDR3 DNA sequence: TGTGCCAGTAGTTTCACTGGGGAGACCGGGGAGCTGTTTTTT. Translated, it gives CASSFTGETGELFF.

This chain joins TRBV5-1 and TRBJ2-7, with 8 positions matching TRBD1. This CDR3 is built from 15 residues. The ends lost 2 bases at V and 0 bases at J; junction bases unmatched: 4. CDR1 is SGHRS, CDR2 YFSETQ, per germline. The CDR3, as DNA: TGCGCCAGCAGCTTTCTGGGACAGGACTCCTACGAGCAGTACTTC. It specifies CASSFLGQDSYEQYF. The full variable domain, in which reference TRBV5-1 and TRBJ2-7 provide the parts outside the CDR3, is KAGVTQTPRYLIKTRGQQVTLSCSPISGHRSVSWYQQTPGQGLQFLFEYFSETQRNKGNFPGRFSGRQFSNSRSEMNVSTLELGDSALYLCASSFLGQDSYEQYFGPGTRLTVT.

This clone has more than one count but fewer than ten. The chain joins TRBV6-6 to TRBJ2-7, with D maybe TRBD2 (5 bases). The germline gives CDR1 MNHNY, CDR2 SVGAGI (reference sequence). The CDR3 runs to 15 residues. The V end lost 5 bases, the J end lost 0 bases, and 14 bases lay between the germline ends. CDR3 loop: CASSPSPTNSYEQYF. The CDR3, as DNA: TGTGCCAGCAGTCCGTCCCCGACTAACTCCTACGAGCAGTACTTC.

V and J are TRBV4-1 and TRBJ2-7; D is perhaps TRBD2 (6 bases). Germline lookup yields CDR1 MGHRA and CDR2 YSYEKL. V shed 1 base and J shed 7 bases, with 17 bases lying between them. This CDR3 has 15 amino acids. CDR3 sequence: CASSQGVSGRWEQYF. CDR3 sequence (DNA): TGCGCCAGCAGCCAAGGGGTTAGCGGTCGTTGGGAGCAGTACTTC.

This clone was observed once. The chain has TRBV7-9 and TRBJ2-3, with D maybe TRBD2 (7 bases). The germline gives CDR1 SEHNR, CDR2 FQNEAQ (reference sequence). The CDR3 has 15 amino acids. The V and J ends lost 3 bases and 3 bases respectively, with 13 bases between them. The CDR3 region is CASSFRGAKTDTQYF. DNA of the CDR3: TGTGCCAGCAGCTTCCGGGGGGCGAAGACAGATACGCAGTATTTT.

This clone is deemed medium-sized (0.01 to 0.1%). J is TRBJ2-7 and V is TRBV11-2, with D possibly being TRBD1 (6 bases). CDR3 length equals 13 residues. Trimming removed 4 bases from V and 6 bases from J, with 13 bases in between. Germline loops: CDR1 SGHAT, CDR2 FQNNGV. The CDR3 protein is CASSSTLQGEQYF. In DNA, the CDR3 is TGTGCCAGCAGCTCCACCCTACAGGGCGAGCAGTACTTC.

This clone was counted once. The chain recombines TRBV6-5 with TRBJ2-1; D remains unclear. The CDR3 is made up of 11 amino acids. Germline V lookup: CDR1 MNHEY, CDR2 SVGAGI. Trimming shortened V by 6 bases and J by 6 bases, and 6 bases separated the two germline ends. Here the CDR3 reads CASSHSNEQFF. The CDR3 DNA follows: TGTGCCAGCAGCCACAGCAATGAGCAGTTCTTC.

The chain couples TRBV2 to TRBJ1-6; D unclear. CDR3 size: 15 residues. Trimming took off 6 bases at V and 0 bases at J, with 9 bases between the two ends. The germline V gene has CDR1 SNHLY and CDR2 FYNNEI. CDR3 region: CASRPQSSYNSPLHF. CDR3 nucleotides: TGTGCCAGCAGGCCCCAGAGCTCCTATAATTCACCCCTCCACTTT.

CDR3 residues: CATSPMKNTEAFF. The DNA for the CDR3 is TGTGCCACCAGCCCCATGAAGAACACTGAAGCTTTCTTT. This rearrangement joins TRBV15 to TRBJ1-1; D ambiguous. Germline V lookup: CDR1 LNHNV, CDR2 YYDKDF (reference sequence). This CDR3 spans 13 amino acids. V was trimmed by 5 bases and J by 1 base, leaving 8 bases between them.

This chain uses TRBV6-5 with TRBJ2-7, with TRBD2 matching over 11 bases. There are 14 residues in the CDR3. Germline CDR1 reads MNHEY; CDR2 reads SVGAGI. Trimming took 8 bases from V and 4 from J; bases not matched to a gene: 7. CDR3 bases: TGTGCCAGCCAACTAGCGGGAGAAACGTACGAGCAGTACTTC. It is translated as CASQLAGETYEQYF.

This rearrangement joins TRBV7-8 to TRBJ2-7; D gene ambiguous. The CDR3 is 14 amino acids. The V and J ends lost 5 bases and 0 bases respectively, with 11 bases between them. The V gene's germline CDR1 is SGHVS and CDR2 FQNEAQ. The CDR3 nucleotides are TGTGCCAGCAGCGTAGACATAACCTCCTACGAGCAGTACTTC. Translation gives CASSVDITSYEQYF.

This clone was detected a few times. The V gene is TRBV5-1, the J gene TRBJ2-7; 10 nucleotides align to TRBD2. Germline lookup yields CDR1 SGHRS and CDR2 YFSETQ. V lost 4 bases to trimming and J lost 2 bases; unmatched junction nucleotides: 6. CDR3 length: 15 amino acids. CDR3 sequence (DNA): TGCGCCAGCAGCGATAGGACTAGCGGAACCTACGAGCAGTACTTC. Amino acids: CASSDRTSGTYEQYF.

This clone was detected only a few times. The chain couples TRBV29-1 to TRBJ1-2; D is possibly TRBD1 (5 bases). Trimming pared 4 bases from V and 8 bases from J, leaving 17 bases between. Germline CDR1 and CDR2: SQVTM and ANQGSEA. This CDR3 region has 13 residues. CDR3 amino acids: CSVVNRGNEGYTF. The DNA of the CDR3 is TGCAGCGTTGTGAATAGGGGAAATGAGGGCTACACCTTC.

The chain employs TRBV6-5 and TRBJ1-4, with 8 bases lining up with TRBD1. This CDR3 is 15 amino acids long. Germline CDR1 is MNHEY and CDR2 is SVGAGI. Trimming took 5 bases from V and 5 from J; bases not matched to a gene: 7. The CDR3: CASSIQGVRNEKLFF. The CDR3 DNA reads TGTGCCAGCAGTATACAGGGGGTCAGGAATGAAAAACTGTTTTTT.

This clone has only a few counts. This chain connects TRBV18 to TRBJ2-7, with a weak D call TRBD2 (6 bases). The CDR3 covers 14 residues. The V end lost 6 bases, the J end lost 5 bases, and 17 bases lay between the germline ends. Germline V CDR1 and CDR2: KGHSH, LQKENI. This CDR3 is CASSPGAGSDEQYF. The CDR3 bases are TGTGCCAGCTCCCCTGGGGCGGGATCCGACGAGCAGTACTTC. Based on the CDR3 plus reference TRBV18 and TRBJ2-7, the full variable domain is NAGVMQNPRHLVRRRGQEARLRCSPMKGHSHVYWYRQLPEEGLKFMVYLQKENIIDESGMPKERFSAEFPKEGPSILRIQQVVRGDSAAYFCASSPGAGSDEQYFGPGTRLTVT.

The chain carries TRBV6-1 and TRBJ1-1; D possibly corresponds to TRBD1 (6 bases). The CDR3 runs to 14 residues. The germline V gene encodes CDR1 MNHNS and CDR2 SASEGT. V dropped 11 bases and J dropped 0 bases, with 16 bases sitting between them. The CDR3 region has the DNA TGTGCCGGGACTTCAGGGGTCATGAACACTGAAGCTTTCTTT. Its protein is CAGTSGVMNTEAFF.

The sample holds one count of this clone. CDR3: CASSLQRGGHDEQFF. The CDR3 nucleotides read TGTGCCAGCAGCCTTCAGCGAGGGGGCCACGATGAGCAGTTCTTC. V usage is TRBV7-9 and J usage is TRBJ2-1, with 7 positions matching TRBD1. The CDR3 is made up of 15 amino acids. V lost 5 bases to trimming and J lost 8 bases; unmatched junction nucleotides: 12. From germline, CDR1 is SEHNR and CDR2 FQNEAQ (reference sequence).

The J gene is TRBJ1-1, the V gene TRBV10-2; the D is unclear. The CDR3 spans 13 residues. V was clipped by 3 bases and J by 8 bases, with 13 bases between them. Germline V lookup: CDR1 WSHSY, CDR2 SAAADI. CDR3 sequence reads: CASSEGVATEAFF. DNA for the CDR3: TGCGCCAGCAGTGAAGGCGTGGCGACGGAAGCTTTCTTT.